These 14 T cell receptor beta chains were all obtained from the same sample, sequenced in a study of technical replicates of blood from several donors. Libraries were prepared by immunoSEQ multiplex PCR; TCRdb keeps only in-frame clonotypes and omits some of them. The sample gives 15,000 to 20,000 clones, around 86% of which show up once; roughly an eighth is in the top ten. Input material: PBMCs. The receptors come from a human donor in good health.

The V gene is TRBV5-1, the J gene TRBJ1-2; D is ambiguous. CDR1 is SGHRS and CDR2 is YFSETQ in the germline V gene. The CDR3 loop spans 12 amino acids. The germline V and J ends were trimmed by 1 base and 6 bases, with 7 bases remaining between them. CDR3 region: CASSLSGDGYTF. The CDR3 DNA is TGCGCCAGCAGCTTGTCCGGGGATGGCTACACCTTC.

This clone was picked up one time. This chain links TRBV18 with TRBJ2-7; perhaps TRBD1 as D (6 bases). V lost 8 bases to trimming and J lost 1 base, with 18 bases between them. Germline CDR1 reads KGHSH; CDR2 reads LQKENI. This CDR3 has 15 amino acids. The CDR3 coding sequence is TGTGCCAGCCGCCTGGACAGCAGTCAATCCTACGAGCAGTACTTC. This encodes CASRLDSSQSYEQYF.

The chain joins TRBV28 to TRBJ1-5; D is uncertain. CDR1 MDHEN and CDR2 SYDVKM come from the germline V gene. V was trimmed by 4 bases and J by 6 bases, leaving 7 bases between them. CDR3 length equals 12 residues. The CDR3 sequence: CASSSPRQPQHF. In DNA form, the CDR3 reads TGTGCCAGCAGTTCCCCCCGTCAGCCCCAGCATTTT.

J is TRBJ2-3 and V is TRBV6-5; D may be TRBD2 (5 bases). Trimming took off 6 bases at V and 6 bases at J, with 16 bases between the two ends. This CDR3 has 14 residues. Germline V gene data show CDR1 as MNHEY and CDR2 as SVGAGI. As DNA, the CDR3 is TGTGCCAGCAGGAGGGCAGCCGTTGGGGATACGCAGTATTTT. Its translation is CASRRAAVGDTQYF.

DNA for the CDR3: TGCGCCAGCAGCTTTCACCCGACAGGGAACACCGGGGAGCTGTTTTTT. Protein sequence: CASSFHPTGNTGELFF. The rearrangement uses TRBV5-1 and TRBJ2-2, with D perhaps matching TRBD1 (6 bases). The germline V and J ends were trimmed by 2 bases and 1 base, with 12 bases remaining between them. Germline values: CDR1 SGHRS, CDR2 YFSETQ. The CDR3 loop spans 16 amino acids.

This chain joins TRBV11-1 and TRBJ1-1; 8 bases agree with TRBD1. This CDR3 has 16 residues. Germline CDR1 reads SGHAT; CDR2 reads FQDESV (reference sequence). V lost 1 base to trimming and J lost 5 bases; unmatched junction nucleotides: 9. CDR3: CASSLGARGHWTEAFF. The CDR3 DNA follows: TGTGCCAGCAGCTTAGGCGCCAGGGGGCATTGGACTGAAGCTTTCTTT.

The chain joins TRBV7-9 to TRBJ2-7; 7 nucleotides align to TRBD1. Trimming removed 5 bases from V and 6 bases from J; junction bases left unmatched: 10. The CDR3 sequence is 14 residues long. The germline V gene has CDR1 SEHNR and CDR2 FQNEAQ (reference sequence). The CDR3 loop is CASSQTTGVGEQYF. The CDR3, as DNA: TGTGCCAGCAGCCAAACCACAGGGGTGGGCGAGCAGTACTTC.

V and J are TRBV19 and TRBJ2-1; TRBD1 might be the D (6 bases). CDR3 length equals 15 residues. The V and J ends lost 1 base and 4 bases respectively, with 11 bases between them. Germline CDR1 and CDR2: LNHDA and SQIVND (reference sequence). CDR3 DNA sequence: TGTGCCAGTAGTATAGGTTACCAGGGGTACAATGAGCAGTTCTTC. It yields the protein CASSIGYQGYNEQFF.

This clone was counted between two and nine times. The CDR3 spells CASSITQTGGEQYF. The DNA for the CDR3 is TGTGCCAGTAGTATCACACAGACAGGCGGCGAGCAGTACTTC. The J gene is TRBJ2-7, the V gene TRBV19, with D possibly matching TRBD1 (6 bases). The V end lost 3 bases, the J end lost 6 bases, and 15 bases lay between the germline ends. CDR1 is LNHDA and CDR2 is SQIVND in the germline V gene (reference sequence). CDR3 length equals 14 residues.

This clone occurred a few times. This chain connects TRBV5-1 to TRBJ1-4; D perhaps matches TRBD1 (5 bases). The CDR3 sequence is 15 residues long. Germline loops: CDR1 SGHRS, CDR2 YFSETQ. V gave up 1 base and J gave up 7 bases, with 14 bases separating them. The CDR3: CASSLQGSQGEKLFF. The CDR3 DNA sequence: TGCGCCAGCAGCTTGCAGGGATCTCAAGGTGAAAAACTGTTTTTT.

This clone was counted between two and nine times. The rearrangement joins TRBV6-5 to TRBJ1-1; D remains unclear. The CDR3 runs 11 residues. Trimming pared 2 bases from V and 7 bases from J, leaving 5 bases between. Germline V lookup: CDR1 MNHEY, CDR2 SVGAGI. The CDR3 loop reads CASSYADEAFF. The CDR3 DNA sequence: TGTGCCAGCAGTTACGCGGATGAAGCTTTCTTT.

The genes are TRBV11-2 and TRBJ2-2; a possible D gene is TRBD2 (6 bases). The CDR3 totals 14 residues. The germline V gene has CDR1 SGHAT and CDR2 FQNNGV. Trimming cost V 3 bases and J 4 bases, with 9 bases left between them. In DNA form, the CDR3 reads TGTGCCAGCAGCTTTGACGGGAGCACCGGGGAGCTGTTTTTT. This gives the protein CASSFDGSTGELFF.

V gene TRBV5-1 combines with J gene TRBJ2-1; 13 bases match TRBD2. The CDR3 has 15 residues. The J segment lost 8 bases and the V segment lost 4 bases, leaving 6 bases of the junction unmatched. CDR1 is SGHRS, CDR2 YFSETQ, per germline. DNA for the CDR3: TGCGCCAGCAGCAAGGGACTAGCGGGGAATGATGAGCAGTTCTTC. Its translation is CASSKGLAGNDEQFF.

The chain links TRBV27 to TRBJ2-1, with D unresolved. Germline-derived CDR1 and CDR2 are MNHEY and SMNVEV (reference sequence). The CDR3 loop spans 13 amino acids. Trimming pared 8 bases from V and 0 bases from J, leaving 8 bases between. The CDR3 DNA reads TGTGCCAGCCGACTCAGCTCCTACAATGAGCAGTTCTTC. This gives the protein CASRLSSYNEQFF.